The T cell receptor beta chain under discussion was sequenced for a study of blood T cell repertoires in COVID-19. V lost 5 bases to trimming and J lost 7 bases, with 17 bases between them. CDR3 size: 15 residues. Germline CDR1 and CDR2: SGHNT and YENEEA. The table came from immunoSEQ multiplex PCR; TCRdb's copy has only in-frame clones and leaves some out. In the table there are approximately 180,000 clones, about 85% of which are singletons. The source material was PBMCs or T cells enriched from blood (not recorded which). The sequence was obtained from a middle-aged man who had recovered from COVID-19. The chain recombines TRBV11-3 with TRBJ1-4; unclear D gene. CDR3 DNA sequence: TGTGCCAGCAGCGTTGACGGGAGGGTCGGTGAAAAACTGTTTTTT. Its protein is CASSVDGRVGEKLFF.